Sequencing of this T cell receptor beta chain was carried out in a study of T-cell memory formation after mild COVID-19. Each CDR3 protein is one row after TCRdb ran MiXCR on the 5' RACE reads. The sample carries about 360,000 distinct CDR3 sequences, approximately 15% recorded once. Regarding this clonotype: The antigen remains undetermined.

Whole-study findings and limits: Clones shrinking from day 15 to 85 showed even CD4/CD8 mixes; later expanders tilted CD4+.

This receptor was identified in a man aged 18 to 29 who had mild COVID-19 (a few samples of this study predate the infection). Cell type and time point are not known. The specimen sequenced was PBMCs or a T cell subset sorted from them (not recorded which).

The CDR3 DNA is TGCGCCAGCCGGGACAACAATGAGCAGTTCTTC. Residues: CASRDNNEQFF. The chain combines TRBV5-1 with TRBJ2-1; possibly TRBD1 for D (6 bases). The CDR3 loop spans 11 amino acids. With 7 bases removed from V and 5 bases from J, the gap between germline ends came to 7 bases. Germline-derived CDR1 and CDR2 are SGHRS and YFSETQ.